This T cell receptor (beta chain) was obtained from a study of vaccination and CD4 T cells after COVID-19. Study-wide background: Sampling that followed vaccination took place a median 72 days after dose two, within a range of 14 to 241. Overlapping peptides covering the spike proteins of SARS-CoV-2, HCoV-NL63, HCoV-OC43 and HCoV-229E were added to stimulate cells.

About this clonotype itself: Its specificity is not known.

Treatment reported: roughly nine-day PBMC culture with coronavirus spike peptide pools or control peptides (ViraFEST assay). Pre-COVID-19 pandemic sampling (2011-2018) yielded the unexposed donor's CD4+ T cells. Wells contained two million PBMCs each, and these were cultured with 10 IU/ml IL-2 and roughly 9.6 ug/ml peptide pools. Negative selection isolated the CD4+ T cells once the cells had been cultured for approximately ten days. At the Johns Hopkins FTIC core, DNA taken from cultured CD4+ T cells was sequenced by way of the Oncomine TCR Beta short-read assay. CD4+ T cells were cultured, and genomic DNA was extracted from them. TCRdb re-called the PCR reads with MiXCR, one entry per CDR3 protein. This sample carries 8,500 to 9,500 distinct CDR3 sequences, roughly a third of them seen once, and the ten largest clones take 20% to 25%. CDR1 is SGHNT, CDR2 YENEEA, per germline. Trimming left V 5 bases short and J 1 base short, with 8 bases between. CDR3 length equals 14 residues.

This clonotype was obtained from a human donor in good health. Sequencing input: CD4+ T cells from blood, cultured in vitro. The chain carries TRBV11-3 and TRBJ2-2, with TRBD1 as a possible D gene (5 bases). The CDR3, as DNA: TGTGCCAGCAGCCTAACAGGGAACACCGGGGAGCTGTTTTTT. Translating it yields CASSLTGNTGELFF.